This entry lists 23 T cell receptor beta chains sequenced from one sample in a study of response to subunit inactivated influenza vaccine (dated by TCRdb to 2016 to 2018). The method was RT-PCR. The reads were generated on an Illumina HiSeq 2500. The raw public data were reprocessed by TCRdb itself: fastp quality trimming at Q25, MiXCR clonotype calling, in-frame beta chains only. Each CDR3 protein appears once, grouped with its most common genes and DNA. This sample comprises about 620,000 distinct CDR3 sequences, about 11% of them detected only once. Jointly, the top ten make up about 11% of the sample. In addition, the sample was reused for a study of T cells expressing NK-cell markers. Drawing on the second study: TCR beta cDNA libraries were made by 5'RACE template switching that added a universal primer site and unique molecular identifiers.

Specimen: PBMCs from blood, collected on the day of vaccination. The source is a man aged 45 to 65 who received an inactivated influenza vaccine. Donor details come from another sample of the same person, matched by shared clones.

This clonotype was observed a handful of times. This sequence joins TRBV20-1 and TRBJ2-1, with 10 bases identical to TRBD2. Germline V CDR1 and CDR2: DFQATT, SNEGSKA (reference sequence). The CDR3 is 15 amino acids. With V trimmed by 8 bases and J by 4 bases, 11 bases remained unmatched. CDR3 in DNA: TGCAGTTGTAGCGGGAGGCCTACGAAATACAATGAGCAGTTCTTC. Translating gives CSCSGRPTKYNEQFF.

This clonotype occurred a few times. The chain uses TRBV12-3 or TRBV12-4 and TRBJ2-4; TRBD2 matches 10 bases. With 4 bases clipped from V and 16 bases from J, the junction kept 7 bases outside the gene matches. The CDR3 extends over 12 amino acids. CDR3 in amino acids: CASSSGLAEAYF. CDR3 coding DNA: TGTGCCAGCAGTTCCGGACTAGCGGAAGCTTACTTC.

The V gene is TRBV30, the J gene TRBJ2-7; 7 nucleotides match TRBD2. The CDR3 is 16 amino acids. Germline CDR1 is GTSNPN and CDR2 is SVGIG (reference sequence). Germline trimming cut 3 bases from V and 0 bases from J; bases unmatched to any gene: 11. The DNA for the CDR3 is TGTGCCTGGAGCCAACAGGCTAGCGGAAACTCCTACGAGCAGTACTTC. The encoded protein is CAWSQQASGNSYEQYF.

The sample holds a few counts of this clonotype. The germline gene is not matched at one end of the junction; a read error may be the cause. The chain employs TRBV5-6 and TRBJ1-6; D not certain. The CDR3 is made up of 12 amino acids. The germline V gene has CDR1 SGHDT and CDR2 YYEEEE. CDR3 region: CASSVYDSPLHF. The CDR3 nucleotides are TGTGCCAGCAGCGTCTATGATTCACCCCTCCACTTT. Complete variable domain (other parts from reference TRBV5-6 and TRBJ1-6): DAGVTQSPTHLIKTRGQQVTLRCSPKSGHDTVSWYQQALGQGPQFIFQYYEEEERQRGNFPDRFSGHQFPNYSSELNVNALLLGDSALYLCASSVYDSPLHFGNGTRLTVT.

This clonotype appeared a few times. This sequence joins TRBV6-4 and TRBJ2-1; 8 bases are a match to TRBD2. Germline V gene data show CDR1 as MRHNA and CDR2 as SNTAGT. J was trimmed by 7 bases and V by 0 bases; bases with no gene match: 8. This CDR3 comprises 16 residues. The CDR3 spells CASSDSAGGAWNEQFF. The CDR3 nucleotides read TGTGCCAGCAGTGACTCGGCCGGGGGGGCCTGGAATGAGCAGTTCTTC.

This clonotype was seen repeatedly, ten times or more. The rearrangement uses TRBV7-2 and TRBJ2-2; 7 nucleotides align to TRBD2. J was trimmed by 9 bases and V by 3 bases; bases with no gene match: 4. The CDR3 has 13 amino acids. CDR1 is SGHTA, CDR2 FQGNSA, per germline. CDR3 sequence reads: CASSLAGTRELFF. The CDR3 DNA follows: TGTGCCAGCAGCTTGGCCGGGACTAGGGAGCTGTTTTTT.

This clonotype was picked up a small number of times. The chain combines TRBV18 with TRBJ2-3, with D unresolved. Trimming took 1 base from V and 2 from J, leaving 4 bases between them. The CDR3 sequence is 13 residues long. Per germline, CDR1 KGHSH and CDR2 LQKENI. This CDR3 is CASSPQNTDTQYF. The CDR3 region has the DNA TGTGCCAGCTCACCACAGAACACAGATACGCAGTATTTT.

This clonotype was seen ten or more times. J is TRBJ1-1 and V is TRBV12-3 or TRBV12-4, with D uncertain. The CDR3 length is 13 residues. V was pared by 1 base and J by 4 bases, with 7 bases between. Here the CDR3 reads CASSLGWSTEAFF. CDR3 DNA sequence: TGTGCCAGCAGTTTAGGGTGGAGCACTGAAGCTTTCTTT.

The V call is TRBV6-2 or TRBV6-3, the J call TRBJ2-5; TRBD1 might be the D (5 bases). Trimming shortened V by 3 bases and J by 0 bases, and 11 bases separated the two germline ends. This CDR3 contains 15 residues. From germline, CDR1 is MNHEY and CDR2 SVGEGT. Here the CDR3 reads CASSYRTWYQETQYF. CDR3 DNA sequence: TGTGCCAGCAGTTATAGGACATGGTACCAAGAGACCCAGTACTTC.

The rearrangement joins TRBV28 to TRBJ2-2, with D perhaps matching TRBD1 or TRBD2 (5 bases each). CDR3 size: 16 residues. The germline V and J ends were trimmed by 2 bases and 2 bases, with 12 bases remaining between them. The V gene's germline CDR1 is MDHEN and CDR2 SYDVKM. The CDR3: CASSLTLGPNTGELFF. The CDR3 DNA sequence: TGTGCCAGCAGTTTAACTCTGGGACCCAACACCGGGGAGCTGTTTTTT.

This clonotype was detected only a few times. V and J are TRBV5-1 and TRBJ2-5, with TRBD2 matching over 8 bases. The CDR3 has 15 amino acids. With 4 bases clipped from V and 3 bases from J, the junction kept 8 bases outside the gene matches. CDR1 is SGHRS, CDR2 YFSETQ, per germline. CDR3 DNA sequence: TGCGCCAGCAGCCTGGGCGGGAGGAAGGAAGAGACCCAGTACTTC. It translates to CASSLGGRKEETQYF.

This clonotype was seen only a few times. The V and J genes are TRBV12-3 or TRBV12-4 and TRBJ2-1; D not resolved. The CDR3 totals 10 residues. V lost 6 bases, J lost 9 bases, and 6 bases lay in between. The CDR3 bases are TGTGCCAGCAGCAGCAGTGAGCAGTTCTTC. Translation gives CASSSSEQFF.

The chain combines TRBV6-1 with TRBJ1-1; TRBD1 aligns across 10 bases. Germline CDR1 MNHNS, CDR2 SASEGT. The CDR3 totals 16 residues. After removal of 6 bases from V and 1 base from J, the junction contained 8 bases not matched to a gene. CDR3 DNA sequence: TGTGCCAGCAGGAGAGCGGGACAGGGGAGGAACACTGAAGCTTTCTTT. Protein product: CASRRAGQGRNTEAFF.

This clonotype appeared many times. The CDR3 sequence is CASSSDSTDTQYF. For the CDR3, the DNA is TGTGCCAGCAGCTCCGACAGCACAGATACGCAGTATTTT. The rearrangement joins TRBV7-9 to TRBJ2-3; D is undetermined. Trimming cost V 4 bases and J 0 bases, with 5 bases left between them. The germline CDR1 and CDR2 sequences are SEHNR and FQNEAQ (reference sequence). This CDR3 has 13 residues. Based on the CDR3 plus reference TRBV7-9 and TRBJ2-3, the full variable domain is DTGVSQNPRHKITKRGQNVTFRCDPISEHNRLYWYRQTLGQGPEFLTYFQNEAQLEKSRLLSDRFSAERPKGSFSTLEIQRTEQGDSAMYLCASSSDSTDTQYFGPGTRLTVL.

The rearrangement uses TRBV29-1 and TRBJ2-3, with 10 bases that match TRBD2. This CDR3 has 15 amino acids. CDR1 is SQVTM and CDR2 is ANQGSEA in the germline V gene. V gave up 6 bases and J gave up 3 bases; unmatched junction bases: 9. The CDR3 DNA reads as TGCAGCGTAGCCGAAATAGCGGGAGGTACAGATACGCAGTATTTT. This sequence encodes CSVAEIAGGTDTQYF.

The J gene is TRBJ2-1, the V gene TRBV7-8; TRBD2 matches at 11 bases. Germline V gives CDR1 SGHVS, CDR2 FQNEAQ. V lost 0 bases and J lost 7; bases outside the gene matches: 5. This CDR3 comprises 16 residues. CDR3: CASSLALGLAVNEQFF. DNA of the CDR3: TGTGCCAGCAGCTTAGCGCTGGGACTAGCGGTTAATGAGCAGTTCTTC.

The chain recombines TRBV18 with TRBJ1-1; TRBD1 aligns across 7 bases. With V trimmed by 1 base and J by 6 bases, 11 bases remained unmatched. The germline V gene has CDR1 KGHSH and CDR2 LQKENI. The CDR3 is made up of 16 amino acids. The CDR3 loop is CASSPREGAIASEAFF. The CDR3 DNA follows: TGTGCCAGCTCACCACGGGAGGGGGCAATAGCATCTGAAGCTTTCTTT.

The genes are TRBV5-1 and TRBJ1-2; D is perhaps TRBD1 (6 bases). Germline values: CDR1 SGHRS, CDR2 YFSETQ. The CDR3 extends over 13 amino acids. Trimming took 3 bases from V and 6 from J, leaving 12 bases between them. CDR3 nucleotides: TGCGCCAGCAGCTACCACAGGGAAGATGGCTACACCTTC. Translated: CASSYHREDGYTF.

The chain is built from TRBV14 and TRBJ2-3; no clear D gene. This CDR3 has 13 residues. The V and J ends lost 4 bases and 4 bases respectively, with 9 bases between them. Germline V CDR1 and CDR2: SGHDN, FVKESK. The CDR3 sequence: CASSPTSADTQYF. As DNA, the CDR3 is TGTGCCAGCAGCCCCACCTCCGCAGATACGCAGTATTTT.

This clonotype was seen a few times. The chain couples TRBV10-3 to TRBJ1-2; unclear D gene. The V gene's germline CDR1 is ENHRY and CDR2 SYGVKD. The CDR3 spans 13 residues. V lost 3 bases and J lost 3, with 8 bases in between. The CDR3 region has the DNA TGTGCCATCAGTGAAGATCGAGACTATGGCTACACCTTC. Its protein is CAISEDRDYGYTF.

This clonotype was counted only a few times. V and J are TRBV6-5 and TRBJ2-1; weak D call: TRBD1 (5 bases). Germline V gives CDR1 MNHEY, CDR2 SVGAGI. There are 16 residues in the CDR3. V lost 0 bases and J lost 4, with 13 bases in between. The CDR3 nucleotides are TGTGCCAGCAGTTACTCGCCCCTCAGGGTTTACAATGAGCAGTTCTTC. Its translation: CASSYSPLRVYNEQFF.

This clonotype was seen only a few times. V gene TRBV4-1 combines with J gene TRBJ2-7; 13 bases map to TRBD2. The trim removed 5 bases at V and 2 bases at J, leaving 3 bases unmatched. CDR1 is MGHRA and CDR2 is YSYEKL in the germline V gene. CDR3 length: 15 residues. The CDR3 region has the DNA TGCGCCAGCAGCTATACTAGCGGGGGGGCCTACGAGCAGTACTTC. It is translated as CASSYTSGGAYEQYF.

The CDR3: CASSYLGRVSGELFF. CDR3 sequence (DNA): TGTGCCAGCAGTTATTTGGGCAGGGTGTCCGGGGAGCTGTTTTTT. The chain links TRBV6-2 or TRBV6-3 to TRBJ2-2; perhaps TRBD1 as D (5 bases). Germline loops: CDR1 MNHEY, CDR2 SVGEGT. V was trimmed by 3 bases and J by 6 bases, leaving 14 bases between them. CDR3 length equals 15 residues.